Listed below are T cell receptor beta chains from one sample, sequenced in a study of CD8 T cells in Susac syndrome. TCRdb re-called the immunoSEQ multiplex PCR reads through MiXCR, storing one row per CDR3 protein. The sample holds around 200,000 distinct CDR3 sequences, just under 95% seen once. The material sequenced was CD8+ T cells from PBMCs. These receptor sequences come from a human donor with Susac syndrome. Each CDR3 is given with its conserved first and last residue. Fields, in order: clone size, V gene, J gene, D gene, CDR3 DNA, CDR3 protein. A D gene is named only where the DNA matches it firmly. A row's size may be missing; if present it is once, few, many or a size class.

abundance: NA; v_gene: TRBV28; j_gene: TRBJ2-3; d_gene: TRBD2; CDR3nt: TGTGCCACCCGTAAACCGGGACTAGCGGGATATACGCAGTATTTT; CDR3aa: CATRKPGLAGYTQYF
abundance: NA; v_gene: TRBV27; j_gene: TRBJ2-7; d_gene: TRBD2; CDR3nt: TGTGCCAGCACCCCGGGAGGGTTCGCCTACGAGCAGTACTTC; CDR3aa: CASTPGGFAYEQYF
abundance: NA; v_gene: TRBV9; j_gene: TRBJ1-6; d_gene: NA; CDR3nt: TGTGCCAGCAGCGAAGGCAATTCACCCCTCCACTTT; CDR3aa: CASSEGNSPLHF
abundance: NA; v_gene: TRBV27; j_gene: TRBJ2-1; d_gene: NA; CDR3nt: TGTGCCAGCAGTTCATTAGCTTCGGGGAGCTCCTACAATGAGCAGTTCTTC; CDR3aa: CASSSLASGSSYNEQFF
abundance: NA; v_gene: TRBV10-3; j_gene: TRBJ2-5; d_gene: NA; CDR3nt: TGTGCCAGCCTAGACACGGACAGGGAGGGGGAGACCCAGTACTTC; CDR3aa: CASLDTDREGETQYF
abundance: NA; v_gene: TRBV27; j_gene: TRBJ2-3; d_gene: NA; CDR3nt: TGTGCCAGCAATTGGGGCTCCAGCACAGATACGCAGTATTTT; CDR3aa: CASNWGSSTDTQYF
abundance: once; v_gene: TRBV13; j_gene: TRBJ1-1; d_gene: TRBD1; CDR3nt: TGTGCCAGCAGCTCCCCCAGGGGGATGAACACTGAAGCTTTCTTT; CDR3aa: CASSSPRGMNTEAFF
abundance: NA; v_gene: TRBV30; j_gene: TRBJ2-7; d_gene: NA; CDR3nt: TGTGCCTGGAGTGTACAACAGGGAGCCTACGAGCAGTACTTC; CDR3aa: CAWSVQQGAYEQYF
abundance: NA; v_gene: TRBV5-1; j_gene: TRBJ2-6; d_gene: NA; CDR3nt: TGCGCCAGCAGCTTGATGACAGGTGACTCTGGGGCCAACGTCCTGACTTTC; CDR3aa: CASSLMTGDSGANVLTF
abundance: NA; v_gene: TRBV15; j_gene: TRBJ2-2; d_gene: NA; CDR3nt: TGTGCCACCAGCAGAGAGGGTTTCGACACCGGGGAGCTGTTTTTT; CDR3aa: CATSREGFDTGELFF
abundance: NA; v_gene: TRBV6-6; j_gene: TRBJ2-7; d_gene: TRBD2; CDR3nt: TGTGCCAGCAGTCCGGCGGGACTAGCTTACGAGCAGTACTTC; CDR3aa: CASSPAGLAYEQYF
abundance: NA; v_gene: TRBV5-1; j_gene: TRBJ2-2; d_gene: NA; CDR3nt: TGCGCCAGCAGCTTACCGCTTGGGAACACCGGGGAGCTGTTTTTT; CDR3aa: CASSLPLGNTGELFF
abundance: NA; v_gene: TRBV6-1; j_gene: TRBJ2-7; d_gene: TRBD2; CDR3nt: TGTGCCAGCAGTGAACTAGCGGGGAACCGCGAGCAGTACTTC; CDR3aa: CASSELAGNREQYF
abundance: NA; v_gene: TRBV28; j_gene: TRBJ2-5; d_gene: NA; CDR3nt: TGTGCCAGCGGGCCGCCCGGCCTAGAAGTACAAGAGACCCAGTACTTC; CDR3aa: CASGPPGLEVQETQYF
abundance: NA; v_gene: TRBV13; j_gene: TRBJ2-7; d_gene: NA; CDR3nt: TGTGCCAGCAGCTTATCCACTACAGCTTACGAGCAGTACTTC; CDR3aa: CASSLSTTAYEQYF
abundance: NA; v_gene: TRBV9; j_gene: TRBJ2-5; d_gene: TRBD1; CDR3nt: TGTGCCAGCAGTGTCTCGGGACAGGTAGGGGAGACCCAGTACTTC; CDR3aa: CASSVSGQVGETQYF
abundance: NA; v_gene: TRBV15; j_gene: TRBJ2-1; d_gene: TRBD1; CDR3nt: TGTGCCACCAGCAGAAAAAGGACAGGGCTTAGGGAGCAGTTCTTC; CDR3aa: CATSRKRTGLREQFF
abundance: NA; v_gene: TRBV9; j_gene: TRBJ1-1; d_gene: NA; CDR3nt: TGTGCCAGCAGCGTAGATGGGGCCCTGAACACTGAAGCTTTCTTT; CDR3aa: CASSVDGALNTEAFF
abundance: once; v_gene: TRBV7-9; j_gene: TRBJ1-2; d_gene: NA; CDR3nt: TGTGCCAGCAGCCCGCCCACAGCCGAGATCGCCTTC; CDR3aa: CASSPPTAEIAF
abundance: NA; v_gene: TRBV4-1; j_gene: TRBJ2-3; d_gene: TRBD2; CDR3nt: TGCGCCAGCAGCCAAGTAGGGACTAGCGGCTCTAGCACAGATACGCAGTATTTT; CDR3aa: CASSQVGTSGSSTDTQYF
abundance: NA; v_gene: TRBV25-1; j_gene: TRBJ2-2; d_gene: NA; CDR3nt: TGTGCCTCGGGGGACACCGGGGAGCTGTTTTTT; CDR3aa: CASGDTGELFF
abundance: NA; v_gene: TRBV7-9; j_gene: TRBJ1-4; d_gene: NA; CDR3nt: TGTGCCAGCAGCTTTTTTGGTCTGGCAGAAAAACTGTTTTTT; CDR3aa: CASSFFGLAEKLFF
abundance: NA; v_gene: TRBV4-1; j_gene: TRBJ1-5; d_gene: NA; CDR3nt: TGCGCCAGCAGCCAATCCGGTAGCAATCAGCCCCAGCATTTT; CDR3aa: CASSQSGSNQPQHF
abundance: NA; v_gene: TRBV28; j_gene: TRBJ2-6; d_gene: NA; CDR3nt: TGTGCCAGCATCCCCCGTTCGGCAGGGGCCAACGTCCTGACTTTC; CDR3aa: CASIPRSAGANVLTF
abundance: NA; v_gene: TRBV4-1; j_gene: TRBJ2-7; d_gene: NA; CDR3nt: TGCGCCAGCAGCCAAGATATCGGTTGGCACTACGAGCAGTACTTC; CDR3aa: CASSQDIGWHYEQYF
abundance: once; v_gene: TRBV9; j_gene: TRBJ2-1; d_gene: NA; CDR3nt: TGTGCCAGCAGCGTAGTTCCGGGAACAAATGAGCAGTTCTTC; CDR3aa: CASSVVPGTNEQFF
abundance: NA; v_gene: TRBV28; j_gene: TRBJ1-5; d_gene: NA; CDR3nt: TGTGCCAGCCGACGTGAGGGGGGGTCCAATCAGCCCCAGCATTTT; CDR3aa: CASRREGGSNQPQHF
abundance: NA; v_gene: TRBV15; j_gene: TRBJ1-6; d_gene: TRBD1; CDR3nt: TGTGCCACCGGAACAAAGGGGGCAGGATCACCCCTCCACTTT; CDR3aa: CATGTKGAGSPLHF
abundance: NA; v_gene: TRBV28; j_gene: TRBJ2-7; d_gene: NA; CDR3nt: TGTGCCAGCAGTCCCCTCCTAGGGGGAGACTACGAGCAGTACTTC; CDR3aa: CASSPLLGGDYEQYF
abundance: NA; v_gene: TRBV11-2; j_gene: TRBJ2-7; d_gene: TRBD1; CDR3nt: TGTGCCAGCAGTGGACAGGCGCGCGAGCAGTACTTC; CDR3aa: CASSGQAREQYF
abundance: once; v_gene: TRBV2; j_gene: TRBJ2-1; d_gene: NA; CDR3nt: TGTGCCAGCAGTGTAGGGGCGGGGTACAATGAGCAGTTCTTC; CDR3aa: CASSVGAGYNEQFF
abundance: NA; v_gene: TRBV2; j_gene: TRBJ2-1; d_gene: TRBD2; CDR3nt: TGTGCCAGCACTCTACTAGCGGGTCTATCCTACAATGAGCAGTTCTTC; CDR3aa: CASTLLAGLSYNEQFF
abundance: NA; v_gene: TRBV4-1; j_gene: TRBJ2-3; d_gene: NA; CDR3nt: TGCGCCAGCAGCCATACGGAGGTCACAGATACGCAGTATTTT; CDR3aa: CASSHTEVTDTQYF
abundance: NA; v_gene: TRBV28; j_gene: TRBJ1-1; d_gene: TRBD1; CDR3nt: TGTGCCAGCAGTGAAACAGGGGACGGCACTGAAGCCTTCTTT; CDR3aa: CASSETGDGTEAFF
abundance: once; v_gene: TRBV27; j_gene: TRBJ1-5; d_gene: TRBD1; CDR3nt: TGTGCCAGCAGTTCCTCCCAGGGGGATAGCAATCAGCCCCAGCATTTT; CDR3aa: CASSSSQGDSNQPQHF
abundance: NA; v_gene: TRBV20-1; j_gene: TRBJ2-3; d_gene: NA; CDR3nt: TGCAGTGCTAGAGATATGAGGGTAATGCTGACAGATACGCAGTATTTT; CDR3aa: CSARDMRVMLTDTQYF
abundance: once; v_gene: TRBV18; j_gene: TRBJ2-1; d_gene: NA; CDR3nt: TGTGCCAGCTCACCACCGGGACACTCCTACAATGAGCAGTTCTTC; CDR3aa: CASSPPGHSYNEQFF
abundance: NA; v_gene: TRBV5-4; j_gene: TRBJ1-1; d_gene: NA; CDR3nt: TGTGCCAGCAGCTTGGAATACACTGAAGCTTTCTTT; CDR3aa: CASSLEYTEAFF
abundance: NA; v_gene: TRBV12-3/TRBV12-4; j_gene: TRBJ2-5; d_gene: TRBD2; CDR3nt: TGTGCCAGCAGTTCCCTAGCGGGGGCTAGGGAGACCCAGTACTTC; CDR3aa: CASSSLAGARETQYF
abundance: NA; v_gene: TRBV3-1; j_gene: TRBJ2-1; d_gene: NA; CDR3nt: TGTGCCAGCAGCCAAGTCTTGGACTTTACGAGCTCCTACAATGAGCAGTTCTTC; CDR3aa: CASSQVLDFTSSYNEQFF
abundance: NA; v_gene: TRBV4-2; j_gene: TRBJ1-2; d_gene: NA; CDR3nt: TGTGCCAGCAGCCAAGAGGGGGTTGGGGGACCTAACTATGGCTACACCTTC; CDR3aa: CASSQEGVGGPNYGYTF
abundance: NA; v_gene: TRBV12-3/TRBV12-4; j_gene: TRBJ1-1; d_gene: TRBD1; CDR3nt: TGTGCCAGCACCACTGCGGGACAGGTGAACACTGAAGCTTTCTTT; CDR3aa: CASTTAGQVNTEAFF
abundance: NA; v_gene: TRBV5-1; j_gene: TRBJ2-7; d_gene: TRBD1; CDR3nt: TGCGCCAGCAGCTTGGCCTCGGGACAGGGGTTCCACGAGCAGTACTTC; CDR3aa: CASSLASGQGFHEQYF
abundance: NA; v_gene: TRBV5-1; j_gene: TRBJ1-1; d_gene: TRBD1; CDR3nt: TGCGCCACCTCCGACAGGGCTGGGACTGAAGCTTTCTTT; CDR3aa: CATSDRAGTEAFF
abundance: NA; v_gene: TRBV7-9; j_gene: TRBJ2-1; d_gene: NA; CDR3nt: TGTGCCAGCAGCTTCATCCTAGCTGGCAATGAGCAGTTCTTC; CDR3aa: CASSFILAGNEQFF
abundance: NA; v_gene: TRBV12-3/TRBV12-4; j_gene: TRBJ1-5; d_gene: NA; CDR3nt: TGTGCCAGCAGTTTGGGCACAGATACGCAGCATTTT; CDR3aa: CASSLGTDTQHF